The 23 T cell receptor beta chains below all came from one sample that was sequenced in a study of beta chain features in type 1 diabetes. The authors reverse transcribed all of the isolated RNA, so sequencing captured expressed TCRB transcripts. The method was immunoSEQ multiplex PCR; TCRdb's version includes in-frame clones alone and lacks a portion of them. Among 200,000 to 300,000 clones listed, roughly 70% were seen once. The sequencing sample was made of naive CD4+ T cells from blood. Source of these receptors: a man aged 30-40 years in good health.

The chain couples TRBV7-9 to TRBJ2-5; D remains ambiguous. The V end lost 4 bases, the J end lost 0 bases, and 12 bases lay between the germline ends. This CDR3 comprises 15 residues. Germline V lookup: CDR1 SEHNR, CDR2 FQNEAQ (reference sequence). CDR3 sequence (DNA): TGTGCCAGCAGCTCGCCGTTCGGGTACCAAGAGACCCAGTACTTC. It specifies CASSSPFGYQETQYF.

The chain is built from TRBV5-1 and TRBJ2-1, with 14 positions matching TRBD2. With 4 bases clipped from V and 6 bases from J, the junction kept 3 bases outside the gene matches. CDR1 and CDR2 from the germline V gene are SGHRS and YFSETQ. This CDR3 is 15 amino acids long. The CDR3 region is CASSMGLAGANEQFF. The CDR3 coding sequence is TGCGCCAGCAGCATGGGACTAGCGGGAGCCAATGAGCAGTTCTTC.

The CDR3 DNA sequence: TGTGCCAGCAGTCTGATTTGGGGGGGAGCCAAAAACATTCAGTACTTC. As protein: CASSLIWGGAKNIQYF. The chain joins TRBV27 to TRBJ2-4, with 7 bases fitting TRBD2. The germline CDR1 and CDR2 sequences are MNHEY and SMNVEV (reference sequence). CDR3 size: 16 residues. The V and J ends lost 5 bases and 0 bases, in that order; junction bases with no gene match: 7.

The chain joins TRBV27 to TRBJ2-3; D is ambiguous. Trimming shortened V by 8 bases and J by 2 bases, and 14 bases separated the two germline ends. Germline V lookup: CDR1 MNHEY, CDR2 SMNVEV (reference sequence). The CDR3 spans 14 residues. This CDR3 reads CASAVSPLTDTQYF. CDR3 in DNA: TGTGCCAGCGCAGTCTCCCCACTCACAGATACGCAGTATTTT.

The CDR3 protein is CASSGDYRNEQFF. The CDR3, as DNA: TGTGCCAGTAGTGGTGACTACCGAAATGAGCAGTTCTTC. The chain carries TRBV19 and TRBJ2-1, with D possibly TRBD2 on 5 matching bases. With 5 bases removed from V and 7 bases from J, the gap between germline ends came to 12 bases. Germline V gene data show CDR1 as LNHDA and CDR2 as SQIVND (reference sequence). CDR3 size: 13 residues.

V and J are TRBV30 and TRBJ1-2; no definite D call. V lost 2 bases and J 0 bases, leaving 7 bases between the germline ends. CDR3 length: 13 residues. The V gene's germline CDR1 is GTSNPN and CDR2 SVGIG (reference sequence). DNA of the CDR3: TGTGCCTGGAGTCAAACAGCTAACTATGGCTACACCTTC. This codes for CAWSQTANYGYTF.

In DNA, the CDR3 is TGCGCCAGCAGCCTCGATCAGACCCAGTACTTC. It codes for CASSLDQTQYF. The J gene is TRBJ2-5, the V gene TRBV4-1, with no clear D. The V end lost 4 bases, the J end lost 6 bases, and 6 bases lay between the germline ends. The CDR3 is 11 amino acids. Germline CDR1 reads MGHRA; CDR2 reads YSYEKL.

This chain uses TRBV10-3 with TRBJ2-1; D is unclear. This CDR3 region has 13 residues. The germline gives CDR1 ENHRY, CDR2 SYGVKD. V was cut by 5 bases and J by 0 bases, with 5 bases left in between. Here the CDR3 reads CAISLDSYNEQFF. The CDR3 region has the DNA TGTGCCATCAGTCTCGACTCCTACAATGAGCAGTTCTTC.

On this clone itself: This sample includes further DNA sequences coding for the same CDR3. The chain recombines TRBV30 with TRBJ1-5; tentatively, D is TRBD1 (5 bases). The CDR3 runs 13 residues. The ends were cut back, 0 bases at V and 7 bases at J, with 10 bases in the middle. Per germline, CDR1 GTSNPN and CDR2 SVGIG (reference sequence). CDR3 nucleotide sequence: TGTGCCTGGAGTGTTCAGGGACGGCAGCCCCAGCATTTT. This encodes CAWSVQGRQPQHF.

This chain joins TRBV7-2 and TRBJ2-7; 8 nucleotides match TRBD2. The CDR3 loop spans 15 amino acids. V was clipped by 4 bases and J by 5 bases; unmatched bases: 10. Germline CDR1 and CDR2: SGHTA and FQGNSA. The CDR3 sequence: CASSSGGGRRHEQYF. The DNA for the CDR3 is TGTGCCAGCAGCTCCGGCGGGGGGAGGAGACACGAGCAGTACTTC.

A note on this clone: A read error may produce the germline difference seen at one junction end. V gene TRBV7-9 combines with J gene TRBJ2-1, with D hard to call. Germline CDR1 SEHNR, CDR2 FQNEAQ (reference sequence). The CDR3 is 12 amino acids. DNA for the CDR3: TGTGCCAGCAGCTCCGGTTTAGGTCCCTGGGTCTTC. It translates to CASSSGLGPWVF.

This chain uses TRBV29-1 with TRBJ2-1, with D perhaps given as TRBD1 or TRBD2 (5 bases each). The CDR3 runs to 13 residues. In germline, CDR1 is SQVTM, CDR2 ANQGSEA. Trimming left V 4 bases short and J 4 bases short, with 11 bases between. This chain's CDR3 is CSVAPGAYNEQFF. CDR3 in DNA: TGCAGCGTTGCGCCCGGGGCGTACAATGAGCAGTTCTTC.

This clone has just a few counts. The chain uses TRBV30 and TRBJ2-1, with D possibly being TRBD1 (6 bases). V was trimmed by 8 bases and J by 2 bases, leaving 13 bases between them. Looked up from germline, CDR1 is GTSNPN and CDR2 is SVGIG (reference sequence). CDR3 length: 13 residues. This CDR3 is CATSGTTYNEQFF. CDR3 coding DNA: TGTGCCACCTCCGGGACAACCTACAATGAGCAGTTCTTC.

The gene calls are TRBV13 and TRBJ2-3; 10 nucleotides align to TRBD1. The length of the CDR3 is 15 residues. CDR1 and CDR2 from the germline V gene are PRHDT and FYEKMQ (reference sequence). Trimming cost V 5 bases and J 1 base; bases outside gene matches: 3. Here the CDR3 DNA reads TGTGCCAGCAGCGCCGGGACAGGGGGCACAGATACGCAGTATTTT. This sequence encodes CASSAGTGGTDTQYF.

This clone was counted a few times. The chain uses TRBV1 and TRBJ2-7; TRBD1 is taken as the D call from the table, unchecked against the DNA. TRBV1 is annotated as a pseudogene. The CDR3 sequence is 15 residues long. In DNA, the CDR3 is TGCACCAGCAGCCAGTGGGGCGCCAACCGTATAAAGCAGTACTTC. Amino acids: CTSSQWGANRIKQYF.

The genes are TRBV28 and TRBJ2-4; D tentatively fits TRBD1 or TRBD2 (5 bases each). The V gene lost 5 bases and the J gene lost 3 bases, with 8 bases spanning the gap. The germline V gene has CDR1 MDHEN and CDR2 SYDVKM. CDR3 length: 13 amino acids. This CDR3 is CASSPGLKNIQYF. CDR3 bases: TGTGCCAGCAGTCCGGGGCTCAAAAACATTCAGTACTTC.

This clone has just a few counts. The chain combines TRBV30 with TRBJ1-2; the match to TRBD1 covers 8 bases. This CDR3 is 13 amino acids long. Germline V CDR1 and CDR2: GTSNPN, SVGIG (reference sequence). The ends lost 3 bases at V and 7 bases at J; junction bases unmatched: 7. This chain's CDR3 is CAWSPTGGFGYTF. As DNA, the CDR3 is TGTGCCTGGAGCCCAACAGGGGGTTTTGGCTACACCTTC.

V is TRBV5-1 and J is TRBJ2-1; D is possibly TRBD1 (5 bases). The germline V gene encodes CDR1 SGHRS and CDR2 YFSETQ. Trimming took off 4 bases at V and 1 base at J, with 12 bases between the two ends. The CDR3 runs 15 residues. The CDR3 DNA reads TGCGCCAGCAGCCCCAGGGATCCTTCCTACAATGAGCAGTTCTTC. It is translated as CASSPRDPSYNEQFF.

The rearrangement uses TRBV5-6 and TRBJ2-7, with 10 nucleotides matching TRBD2. This CDR3 spans 16 amino acids. CDR1 and CDR2 (germline): SGHDT, YYEEEE. Trimming at V came to 3 bases and at J to 2 bases, leaving 8 bases not matched to a gene. The CDR3 nucleotides are TGTGCCAGCAGCTCCCGGCGGACTAGCGGTACCTACGAGCAGTACTTC. It translates to CASSSRRTSGTYEQYF.

The rearrangement links TRBV29-1 to TRBJ1-2; D remains ambiguous. V gave up 1 base and J gave up 7 bases, with 7 bases separating them. Looked up from germline, CDR1 is SQVTM and CDR2 is ANQGSEA. The CDR3 covers 11 residues. CDR3 DNA: TGCAGCGTTGAAGTCGGAGGTGGCTACACCTTC. This gives the protein CSVEVGGGYTF.

V gene TRBV19 combines with J gene TRBJ2-1; tentative D call: TRBD1 (6 bases). The length of the CDR3 is 13 residues. The V gene lost 2 bases and the J gene lost 9 bases, with 11 bases spanning the gap. Germline loops: CDR1 LNHDA, CDR2 SQIVND (reference sequence). The CDR3 is CASSITGWGEQFF. The CDR3 DNA reads TGTGCCAGTAGTATAACAGGGTGGGGTGAGCAGTTCTTC. Supplemented by reference TRBV19 and TRBJ2-1, the full variable domain reads DGGITQSPKYLFRKEGQNVTLSCEQNLNHDAMYWYRQDPGQGLRLIYYSQIVNDFQKGDIAEGYSVSREKKESFPLTVTSAQKNPTAFYLCASSITGWGEQFFGPGTRLTVL.

The CDR3 region has the DNA TGCGCCAGCAGCGGATTCGGGGGGCTGTTGGACGAGCAGTACTTC. It yields the protein CASSGFGGLLDEQYF. The V and J genes are TRBV5-1 and TRBJ2-7; D might be TRBD2 (7 bases). The CDR3 has 15 residues. V shed 4 bases and J shed 5 bases, with 19 bases lying between them. Germline CDR1 and CDR2: SGHRS and YFSETQ. The full variable domain, in which reference TRBV5-1 and TRBJ2-7 provide the parts outside the CDR3, is KAGVTQTPRYLIKTRGQQVTLSCSPISGHRSVSWYQQTPGQGLQFLFEYFSETQRNKGNFPGRFSGRQFSNSRSEMNVSTLELGDSALYLCASSGFGGLLDEQYFGPGTRLTVT.

The V and J genes are TRBV7-2 and TRBJ2-5, with D unresolved. The germline V and J ends were trimmed by 2 bases and 5 bases, with 6 bases remaining between them. Germline CDR1 is SGHTA and CDR2 is FQGNSA. The CDR3 has 12 residues. As DNA, the CDR3 is TGTGCCAGCAGCTTAACTACGGAGACCCAGTACTTC. This codes for CASSLTTETQYF.